The subject of this entry is one T cell receptor (beta chain). Original data processing: The assay estimated nucleated cells by amplifying reference gene primers. TCRdb keeps only in-frame clones here, not all; method: immunoSEQ multiplex PCR. That table gives V, J and clone size, and the DNA gave D and trimming. This table holds approximately 290,000 clones, 80% to 90% found once. CDR3 length: 14 amino acids. The V gene's germline CDR1 is MDHEN and CDR2 SYDVKM. Trimming took 8 bases from V and 4 from J; bases not matched to a gene: 8. The data stem from a study of blood T cell repertoires in COVID-19. Looking at the study overall: Some COVID-19 samples were acute and others convalescent; all came from the United States, Italy and Spain. The analysed material was cDNA or gDNA that came from T cells, B-cell-depleted T cells, or PBMCs.

The receptor was derived from a man aged 25-45 years with acute or convalescent COVID-19. Sequenced: peripheral blood. This chain connects TRBV28 to TRBJ2-3; 8 bases are shared with TRBD2. The CDR3 sequence: CASRAGASADTQYF. CDR3 bases: TGTGCCAGCCGAGCGGGAGCAAGCGCAGATACGCAGTATTTT.